Given below is one T cell receptor (beta chain) in context. This specimen belongs to a study of blood T cell repertoires in COVID-19. Study as a whole: The United States, Italy and Spain provided the acute and convalescent COVID-19 samples. Nucleic acid was either cDNA or gDNA, and it came from T cells, B-cell-depleted T cells, or PBMCs.

The V and J ends lost 2 bases and 3 bases respectively, with 8 bases between them. Germline lookup yields CDR1 LGHNA and CDR2 YSLEER. The CDR3 runs to 13 residues. Original analysis: Cell counts per sample came from amplifying reference gene primers. Generated by immunoSEQ multiplex PCR, the TCRdb table keeps only in-frame clones and is missing some. The DNA was the basis for D and trimming; V, J and clone size are from that table. Seen here are around 180,000 clones, more than 85% observed once, and the top ten hold 2.1%. The receptor was isolated from an older man with active or convalescent COVID-19. This chain joins TRBV4-3 and TRBJ2-7; D may be TRBD1 (6 bases). The sample taken for sequencing was peripheral blood. CDR3 region: CASSQSQGYEQYF. As DNA, the CDR3 is TGCGCCAGCAGCCAATCACAGGGCTACGAGCAGTACTTC.